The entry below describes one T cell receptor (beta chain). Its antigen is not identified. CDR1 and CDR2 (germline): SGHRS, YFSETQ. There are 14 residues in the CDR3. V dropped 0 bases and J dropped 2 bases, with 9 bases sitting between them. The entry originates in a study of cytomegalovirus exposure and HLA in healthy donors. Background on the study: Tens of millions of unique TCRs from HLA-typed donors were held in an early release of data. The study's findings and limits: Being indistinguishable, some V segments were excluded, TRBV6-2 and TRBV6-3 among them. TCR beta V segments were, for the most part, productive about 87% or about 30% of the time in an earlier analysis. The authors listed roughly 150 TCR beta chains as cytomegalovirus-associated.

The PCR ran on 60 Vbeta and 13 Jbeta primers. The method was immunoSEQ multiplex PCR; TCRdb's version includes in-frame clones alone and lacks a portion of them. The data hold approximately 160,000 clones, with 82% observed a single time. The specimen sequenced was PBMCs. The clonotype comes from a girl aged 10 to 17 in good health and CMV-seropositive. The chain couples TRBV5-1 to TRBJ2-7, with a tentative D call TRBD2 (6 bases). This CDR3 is CASSLEGTAYEQYF. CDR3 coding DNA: TGCGCCAGCAGCTTGGAAGGGACTGCCTACGAGCAGTACTTC.